Shown below are 23 T cell receptor beta chains from a single sample sequenced in a study of blood T cell repertoires in COVID-19. This table comes from immunoSEQ multiplex PCR, and its TCRdb copy is limited to in-frame clones, with some not included. Of approximately 150,000 clones in the sample, roughly 90% were seen once. Material: peripheral blood. The receptors shown here come from a woman aged 70-85 years with acute or convalescent COVID-19.

V is TRBV11-2 and J is TRBJ2-7, with D perhaps matching TRBD1 (5 bases). Per the germline V gene, CDR1 is SGHAT and CDR2 is FQNNGV. The CDR3 sequence is 15 residues long. V was pared by 1 base and J by 0 bases, with 10 bases between. CDR3 amino acids: CASSLGQLNSYEQYF. The CDR3 DNA reads TGTGCCAGCAGCTTAGGACAGTTAAACTCCTACGAGCAGTACTTC.

This chain joins TRBV11-3 and TRBJ2-1, with 7 bases identical to TRBD1. V lost 2 bases, J lost 7 bases, and 11 bases stayed unmatched. The germline CDR1 and CDR2 sequences are SGHNT and YENEEA. CDR3 length: 16 residues. DNA for the CDR3: TGTGCCAGCAGCTTAAGGTTTGAGGGGGCAAATAATGAGCAGTTCTTC. Protein: CASSLRFEGANNEQFF. The complete variable domain, with remaining parts taken from reference TRBV11-3 and TRBJ2-1, reads EAGVVQSPRYKIIEKKQPVAFWCNPISGHNTLYWYLQNLGQGPELLIRYENEEAVDDSQLPKDRFSAERLKGVDSTLKIQPAELGDSAVYLCASSLRFEGANNEQFFGPGTRLTVL.

This clone was counted between two and nine times. This chain uses TRBV4-2 with TRBJ2-5; 7 bases match TRBD1. Germline loops: CDR1 LGHNA, CDR2 YNFKEQ. V was pared by 1 base and J by 5 bases, with 1 base of the junction left unmatched. This CDR3 has 13 amino acids. For the CDR3, the DNA is TGTGCCAGCAGCCAAGCAGGGGGTGAGACCCAGTACTTC. Translation: CASSQAGGETQYF.

As DNA, the CDR3 is TGCGCCAGCAGCCCCACGGGACTCGGATCATACGAGCAGTACTTC. It specifies CASSPTGLGSYEQYF. The J gene is TRBJ2-7, the V gene TRBV5-1; possible D gene TRBD2, 6 bases. V lost 4 bases, J lost 4 bases, and 18 bases lay in between. This CDR3 is built from 15 residues. The germline V gene has CDR1 SGHRS and CDR2 YFSETQ. Drawing the rest from reference TRBV5-1 and TRBJ2-7, the complete variable domain is KAGVTQTPRYLIKTRGQQVTLSCSPISGHRSVSWYQQTPGQGLQFLFEYFSETQRNKGNFPGRFSGRQFSNSRSEMNVSTLELGDSALYLCASSPTGLGSYEQYFGPGTRLTVT.

This chain joins TRBV19 and TRBJ1-2; TRBD1 matches at 7 bases. Germline values: CDR1 LNHDA, CDR2 SQIVND (reference sequence). The V gene end was trimmed by 6 bases and the J gene end by 8 bases; junction bases not matched to a gene: 6. This CDR3 comprises 12 residues. CDR3: CASRRDSGGYTF. The CDR3, as DNA: TGTGCCAGTAGGCGGGACAGCGGCGGCTACACCTTC.

In its sample, this clone was seen a few times. The chain employs TRBV6-2 or TRBV6-3 and TRBJ2-7, with TRBD2 matching 11 bases. Germline V gene data show CDR1 as MNHEY and CDR2 as SVGEGT. Unmatched junction bases numbered 2, after V lost 4 bases and J lost 3 bases. This CDR3 contains 14 residues. The CDR3 here is CASSLAGGGYEQYF. CDR3 sequence (DNA): TGTGCCAGCAGTTTAGCGGGAGGGGGCTACGAGCAGTACTTC.

The V call is TRBV5-1, the J call TRBJ2-7, with D possibly TRBD1 on 6 matching bases. Deletions cut 4 bases from V and 3 bases from J, with 11 bases between. Germline lookup yields CDR1 SGHRS and CDR2 YFSETQ. CDR3 length: 13 amino acids. The DNA for the CDR3 is TGCGCCAGCAGCCCCTCACAGGGCTACGAGCAGTACTTC. This encodes CASSPSQGYEQYF.

This clone was detected only a few times. The genes are TRBV27 and TRBJ1-5; TRBD1 matches 11 bases. The CDR3 spans 20 residues. Germline assignment: CDR1 MNHEY and CDR2 SMNVEV (reference sequence). V trimming: 6 bases; J trimming: 2 bases; junction bases outside the gene matches: 18. The DNA for the CDR3 is TGTGCCAGCAGCAACAGGGCTCCGGGACAGGGGGTAAGTGGCAATCAGCCCCAGCATTTT. Translation gives CASSNRAPGQGVSGNQPQHF.

This clone is a singleton in its sample. The chain is built from TRBV29-1 and TRBJ1-2; D is undetermined. CDR1 is SQVTM and CDR2 is ANQGSEA in the germline V gene. The CDR3 extends over 12 amino acids. The V gene lost 6 bases and the J gene lost 2 bases, with 10 bases spanning the gap. CDR3 nucleotides: TGCAGCGTGCGTTCCGGGAACTATGGCTACACCTTC. This encodes CSVRSGNYGYTF.

In this sample, this clone turned up once. The V gene is TRBV20-1, the J gene TRBJ2-7; D is undetermined. Germline CDR1 is DFQATT and CDR2 is SNEGSKA (reference sequence). Trimming pared 3 bases from V and 3 bases from J, leaving 6 bases between. The CDR3 spans 11 residues. The CDR3: CSASYNYEQYF. Written as DNA, the CDR3 is TGCAGTGCTAGTTACAACTACGAGCAGTACTTC.

The CDR3 here is CASSQGTGSGGTNPYTGELFF. For the CDR3, the DNA is TGTGCCAGCAGCCAAGGGACGGGTAGCGGGGGGACCAACCCTTACACCGGGGAGCTGTTTTTT. This chain links TRBV4-2 with TRBJ2-2, with 10 bases aligning to TRBD2. The V gene end was trimmed by 1 base and the J gene end by 3 bases; junction bases not matched to a gene: 17. CDR3 length: 21 amino acids. Germline CDR1 reads LGHNA; CDR2 reads YNFKEQ.

This clone came up once. The rearrangement joins TRBV19 to TRBJ2-2; D is possibly TRBD2 (6 bases). The V and J ends lost 2 bases and 2 bases respectively, with 12 bases between them. The germline V gene has CDR1 LNHDA and CDR2 SQIVND (reference sequence). The CDR3 is made up of 16 amino acids. The CDR3 sequence is CASSIRRRGNTGELFF. The CDR3 DNA reads as TGTGCCAGTAGTATACGCAGGAGGGGCAACACCGGGGAGCTGTTTTTT.

The chain couples TRBV7-6 to TRBJ2-7, with D uncertain. Germline values: CDR1 SGHVS, CDR2 FNYEAQ. This CDR3 spans 14 amino acids. V lost 5 bases and J lost 0, with 11 bases in between. The CDR3, as DNA: TGTGCCAGCAGCCACCGATCCAGCTCCTACGAGCAGTACTTC. Translation: CASSHRSSSYEQYF. Using reference TRBV7-6 and TRBJ2-7 for the parts outside the CDR3, the full variable domain is GAGVSQSPRYKVTKRGQDVALRCDPISGHVSLYWYRQALGQGPEFLTYFNYEAQQDKSGLPNDRFSAERPEGSISTLTIQRTEQRDSAMYRCASSHRSSSYEQYFGPGTRLTVT.

This sequence joins TRBV11-2 and TRBJ2-1, with 7 bases identical to TRBD2. The CDR3 contains 16 residues. Germline V gene sequence: CDR1 SGHAT, CDR2 FQNNGV. Trimming cost V 4 bases and J 7 bases; bases outside gene matches: 13. CDR3 loop: CASSSLRTSELNEQFF. The CDR3 nucleotides read TGTGCCAGCAGCTCCCTAAGGACTAGTGAACTGAATGAGCAGTTCTTC.

The rearrangement joins TRBV20-1 to TRBJ2-1; tentative D call: TRBD2 (5 bases). The CDR3 loop spans 11 amino acids. Germline V gene data show CDR1 as DFQATT and CDR2 as SNEGSKA (reference sequence). V gave up 3 bases and J gave up 9 bases, with 9 bases separating them. The CDR3: CSARSGVEQFF. The CDR3 DNA follows: TGCAGTGCTAGGTCCGGGGTTGAGCAGTTCTTC.

CDR3: CASRSYQQFF. DNA of the CDR3: TGTGCCAGCCGATCCTATCAGCAGTTCTTC. The V gene is TRBV5-8, the J gene TRBJ2-1; D is uncertain. Trimming cost V 7 bases and J 11 bases, with 10 bases left between them. Germline V gives CDR1 SGHTS, CDR2 YDEGEE. This CDR3 region has 10 residues.

This chain uses TRBV5-5 with TRBJ1-1; 7 positions match TRBD1. Per the germline V gene, CDR1 is SGHKS and CDR2 is YYEKEE (reference sequence). Germline trimming cut 2 bases from V and 4 bases from J; bases unmatched to any gene: 8. This CDR3 has 15 amino acids. CDR3 nucleotide sequence: TGTGCCAGCAGCTTCGCAGGGGGACCCATCACTGAAGCTTTCTTT. Amino acids: CASSFAGGPITEAFF.

The chain combines TRBV7-9 with TRBJ2-3; D might be TRBD2 (6 bases). This CDR3 is built from 14 residues. The germline V and J ends were trimmed by 5 bases and 1 base, with 10 bases remaining between them. Germline assignment: CDR1 SEHNR and CDR2 FQNEAQ (reference sequence). As DNA, the CDR3 is TGTGCCAGCAGCCCTAAGCGGGGCACAGATACGCAGTATTTT. This sequence encodes CASSPKRGTDTQYF. Full variable domain (missing parts from reference TRBV7-9 and TRBJ2-3): DTGVSQNPRHKITKRGQNVTFRCDPISEHNRLYWYRQTLGQGPEFLTYFQNEAQLEKSRLLSDRFSAERPKGSFSTLEIQRTEQGDSAMYLCASSPKRGTDTQYFGPGTRLTVL.

V usage is TRBV5-1 and J usage is TRBJ2-2; TRBD1 agrees at 10 bases. The V gene's germline CDR1 is SGHRS and CDR2 YFSETQ. The CDR3 is 15 amino acids. V lost 3 bases, J lost 5 bases, and 4 bases stayed unmatched. The CDR3 protein is CASSSDRGGTGELFF. In nucleotides, the CDR3 is TGCGCCAGCAGCTCGGACAGGGGGGGGACCGGGGAGCTGTTTTTT.

The CDR3 DNA sequence: TGTGCCAGCAGCTTCGGTAGGGGCGTTGAAAAACTGTTTTTT. Its translation is CASSFGRGVEKLFF. The chain carries TRBV5-6 and TRBJ1-4; maybe TRBD1 (5 bases). This CDR3 is 14 amino acids long. Trimming removed 2 bases at V and 7 bases at J, with 12 bases between. The germline CDR1 and CDR2 sequences are SGHDT and YYEEEE.

The chain combines TRBV27 with TRBJ2-2; 12 bases are a match to TRBD2. This CDR3 has 18 residues. After removal of 7 bases from V and 7 bases from J, the junction contained 16 bases not matched to a gene. Germline loops: CDR1 MNHEY, CDR2 SMNVEV (reference sequence). CDR3 amino acids: CASKRGDLAGGRVGELFF. The CDR3 nucleotides read TGTGCCAGCAAACGAGGCGATCTAGCGGGGGGGCGTGTCGGGGAGCTGTTTTTT.

On this clone: At one end the junction does not follow the germline gene, possibly because of a read error. The V gene is TRBV15, the J gene TRBJ1-5; D gene unclear. Germline V gives CDR1 LNHNV, CDR2 YYDKDF (reference sequence). The CDR3 loop spans 16 amino acids. This chain's CDR3 is CAISRDLGGLGQPQHF. In nucleotides, the CDR3 is TGTGCCATCAGCAGAGATCTCGGAGGGCTAGGTCAGCCCCAGCATTTT.

CDR3: CASSRPGFGTDTQYF. In nucleotides, the CDR3 is TGTGCCAGCAGCCGCCCGGGGTTTGGCACAGATACGCAGTATTTT. This sequence joins TRBV7-9 and TRBJ2-3; tentative D call: TRBD2 (5 bases). The CDR3 is 15 amino acids. Germline V lookup: CDR1 SEHNR, CDR2 FQNEAQ (reference sequence). Trimming shortened V by 5 bases and J by 1 base, and 13 bases separated the two germline ends.